The T cell receptor beta chain described here comes from a study of blood T cell repertoires in COVID-19. In the original processing: From reference gene primer amplification, estimates of nucleated cell counts were derived. The table came from immunoSEQ multiplex PCR; TCRdb's copy has only in-frame clones and leaves some out. Clone size and V and J calls were adopted from that table, with D and trimming inferred from the DNA. The profile shows about 25,000 clones, 70% to 85% of them singletons. V was cut by 2 bases and J by 2 bases, with 4 bases left in between. There are 13 residues in the CDR3. The germline CDR1 and CDR2 sequences are KGHDR and SFDVKD.

The sequence was obtained from a man at least 80 years old with active or convalescent COVID-19. Material for sequencing was peripheral blood. The chain employs TRBV24-1 and TRBJ2-3, with no clear D. The CDR3 loop is CATSDSFTDTQYF. DNA of the CDR3: TGTGCCACCAGTGATTCATTCACAGATACGCAGTATTTT.